Here is one T cell receptor beta chain with its context. Use of 60 Vbeta and 13 Jbeta primers characterized the PCR. TCRdb keeps only in-frame clones here, not all; method: immunoSEQ multiplex PCR. Of 50,000 to 70,000 clones detected, approximately 80% appear once; the ten largest clones hold around 5.9%. The sample originates from a study of cytomegalovirus exposure and HLA in healthy donors. The sequenced material came from PBMCs. The receptor was derived from a male donor in good health and CMV-seronegative.

The CDR3 DNA reads TGTGCCAGCAGCGGCGGACAGTGGGATTCACCCCTCCACTTT. This sequence encodes CASSGGQWDSPLHF. The rearrangement uses TRBV9 and TRBJ1-6; D might be TRBD1 (6 bases). The CDR3 length is 14 residues. Germline values: CDR1 SGDLS, CDR2 YYNGEE. Trimming left V 3 bases short and J 8 bases short, with 12 bases between.